These 21 T cell receptor beta chains were sequenced from one sample in a study of blood T cell repertoires in COVID-19. TCRdb's table, derived via immunoSEQ multiplex PCR, lists solely in-frame clones and lacks some. Of around 21,000 clones listed, about four fifths were seen once; the top ten hold just over 55%. Sequenced sample: peripheral blood. The receptors were gathered from an elderly man with acute or convalescent COVID-19.

V and J are TRBV7-9 and TRBJ2-5; 13 nucleotides line up with TRBD2. Germline CDR1 reads SEHNR; CDR2 reads FQNEAQ (reference sequence). CDR3 length equals 17 residues. The V gene end was trimmed by 5 bases and the J gene end by 4 bases; junction bases not matched to a gene: 10. In nucleotides, the CDR3 is TGTGCCAGCAGCACCCCGGGACTAGCGGGATTTGGAGAGACCCAGTACTTC. Encoded protein: CASSTPGLAGFGETQYF.

This chain connects TRBV18 to TRBJ1-6, with 9 bases lining up with TRBD1. In germline, CDR1 is KGHSH, CDR2 LQKENI. Trimming cost V 3 bases and J 8 bases; bases outside gene matches: 8. The CDR3 is 16 amino acids. CDR3 bases: TGTGCCAGCTCACCCAAGGAGACAGGGGGTCATTCACCCCTCCACTTT. Protein product: CASSPKETGGHSPLHF.

This clone was recorded once. The V call is TRBV6-2 or TRBV6-3, the J call TRBJ2-3; 15 positions agree with TRBD2. The CDR3 consists of 17 residues. V shed 6 bases and J 6 bases; nucleotides not matched to a gene: 10. Germline V gene lookup returns CDR1 MNHEY and CDR2 SVGEGT. CDR3: CASSRGLAGGSYDTQYF. The DNA of the CDR3 is TGTGCCAGCAGCAGGGGACTAGCGGGAGGTTCATACGATACGCAGTATTTT.

The V and J genes are TRBV28 and TRBJ2-3; 8 bases align to TRBD1. The CDR3 consists of 13 residues. V lost 4 bases and J lost 10; bases outside the gene matches: 7. Germline values: CDR1 MDHEN, CDR2 SYDVKM. The CDR3 bases are TGTGCCAGCAGTTCGGGACAGGACCTCCCGCAGTATTTT. Protein sequence: CASSSGQDLPQYF.

The chain couples TRBV6-5 to TRBJ1-5; 8 bases agree with TRBD1. The ends lost 6 bases at V and 5 bases at J; junction bases unmatched: 9. The CDR3 contains 15 residues. Germline V gives CDR1 MNHEY, CDR2 SVGAGI. CDR3 DNA sequence: TGTGCCAGCAGCGACTGGACAGGGCTGCATCAGCCCCAGCATTTT. Residues: CASSDWTGLHQPQHF.

This sequence joins TRBV27 and TRBJ1-2, with D possibly TRBD1 on 6 matching bases. The CDR3 length is 12 residues. Germline values: CDR1 MNHEY, CDR2 SMNVEV (reference sequence). V was shortened by 5 bases and J by 8 bases, with 12 bases between the two germline ends. The CDR3 DNA is TGTGCCAGCAGTGCCCAGGGGCAGGGCTACACCTTC. Protein: CASSAQGQGYTF.

The chain has TRBV11-1 and TRBJ1-1, with D possibly matching TRBD1 (6 bases). CDR3 size: 13 residues. The V and J ends lost 3 bases and 5 bases respectively, with 10 bases between them. Germline V CDR1 and CDR2: SGHAT, FQDESV (reference sequence). The CDR3 DNA reads TGTGCCAGCAGCTTTGGACAGCGTACTGAAGCTTTCTTT. Protein product: CASSFGQRTEAFF.

CDR3 coding DNA: TGCAGCGTCGGGGGGACTAGCGGGAGAGGTACAGATACGCAGTATTTT. It encodes CSVGGTSGRGTDTQYF. The chain employs TRBV29-1 and TRBJ2-3; the match to TRBD2 covers 14 bases. Germline V gene lookup returns CDR1 SQVTM and CDR2 ANQGSEA. Trimming cost V 6 bases and J 3 bases; bases outside gene matches: 8. The length of the CDR3 is 16 residues.

The V gene is TRBV24-1, the J gene TRBJ2-7; TRBD2 might be the D (6 bases). The CDR3 is 14 residues long. CDR1 and CDR2 from the germline V gene are KGHDR and SFDVKD. V gave up 4 bases and J gave up 7 bases, with 16 bases separating them. In DNA form, the CDR3 reads TGTGCCACCAGTGACCCGGGACTTCTCCCTGAGCAGTACGTC. Protein product: CATSDPGLLPEQYV.

V and J are TRBV6-9 and TRBJ2-7, with TRBD2 matching 7 bases. The length of the CDR3 is 17 residues. Looked up from germline, CDR1 is MNHGY and CDR2 is SVAAGI. J lost 4 bases, V lost 6 bases, and 18 bases had no gene match. CDR3 DNA: TGTGCCAGCAGCCGACCTTCGGCGGGGGAGGGAGGTTACGAGCAGTACTTC. Its translation: CASSRPSAGEGGYEQYF.

V usage is TRBV9 and J usage is TRBJ2-2; 16 nucleotides agree with TRBD2. This CDR3 has 17 amino acids. Germline V gives CDR1 SGDLS, CDR2 YYNGEE. The V gene end was trimmed by 5 bases and the J gene end by 3 bases; junction bases not matched to a gene: 4. CDR3 amino acids: CASRQGLAGGHTGELFF. The CDR3 DNA is TGTGCCAGCAGACAGGGACTAGCGGGAGGGCACACCGGGGAGCTGTTTTTT.

This chain joins TRBV7-6 and TRBJ1-1; 7 bases align to TRBD1. The V segment lost 5 bases and the J segment 2 bases; nucleotides outside the gene matches: 11. The CDR3 runs to 16 residues. The germline CDR1 and CDR2 sequences are SGHVS and FNYEAQ. CDR3 residues: CASSATKTGKNTEAFF. Here the CDR3 DNA reads TGTGCCAGCAGCGCGACAAAGACAGGGAAAAACACTGAAGCTTTCTTT. Together with reference TRBV7-6 and TRBJ1-1, the CDR3 gives the full variable domain: GAGVSQSPRYKVTKRGQDVALRCDPISGHVSLYWYRQALGQGPEFLTYFNYEAQQDKSGLPNDRFSAERPEGSISTLTIQRTEQRDSAMYRCASSATKTGKNTEAFFGQGTRLTVV.

The rearrangement uses TRBV5-6 and TRBJ2-7; TRBD1 matches at 11 bases. CDR1 SGHDT and CDR2 YYEEEE come from the germline V gene. CDR3 length equals 15 residues. Trimming removed 3 bases from V and 9 bases from J; junction bases left unmatched: 11. The CDR3: CASSSAGTGGRGQYV. The CDR3 DNA reads TGTGCCAGCAGCTCAGCCGGGACAGGGGGGAGAGGGCAGTACGTC.

This clone has only a few counts. The rearrangement uses TRBV9 and TRBJ2-1; no definite D call. From germline, CDR1 is SGDLS and CDR2 YYNGEE. This CDR3 has 14 residues. Trimming cost V 0 bases and J 10 bases, with 14 bases left between them. The CDR3 sequence is CASSVGVETGEQFF. In DNA form, the CDR3 reads TGTGCCAGCAGCGTAGGGGTGGAAACCGGGGAGCAGTTCTTC.

This chain's CDR3 is CASSFETGGSSEQFF. CDR3 DNA sequence: TGTGCCAGCAGCTTCGAAACAGGGGGTTCGTCTGAGCAGTTCTTC. V gene TRBV7-9 combines with J gene TRBJ2-1, with 8 bases that match TRBD1. Germline values: CDR1 SEHNR, CDR2 FQNEAQ (reference sequence). This CDR3 has 15 residues. V was pared by 3 bases and J by 9 bases, with 10 bases of the junction left unmatched.

J is TRBJ2-3 and V is TRBV27; 7 nucleotides agree with TRBD2. The CDR3 has 16 amino acids. V lost 1 base, J lost 9 bases, and 13 bases stayed unmatched. Germline loops: CDR1 MNHEY, CDR2 SMNVEV (reference sequence). The CDR3 coding sequence is TGTGCCAGCAGTTTATATGGTAGCGGGTCGTCTTACACGCAGTATTTT. This sequence encodes CASSLYGSGSSYTQYF.

The V and J genes are TRBV9 and TRBJ2-2; D remains unclear. The V gene's germline CDR1 is SGDLS and CDR2 YYNGEE. This CDR3 region has 15 residues. V shed 0 bases and J shed 7 bases, with 13 bases lying between them. The CDR3 loop reads CASSVGSYSSGELFF. The CDR3 DNA reads as TGTGCCAGCAGCGTAGGTAGCTATTCGAGCGGGGAGCTGTTTTTT.

The chain links TRBV4-2 to TRBJ1-1; D gene uncertain. The germline V gene encodes CDR1 LGHNA and CDR2 YNFKEQ. This CDR3 is 16 amino acids long. V gave up 5 bases and J gave up 1 base, with 17 bases separating them. CDR3: CASSTLRRRENTEAFF. CDR3 DNA: TGTGCCAGCAGCACCCTTCGGCGGAGGGAGAACACTGAAGCTTTCTTT.

The chain carries TRBV7-9 and TRBJ1-4, with 10 bases lining up with TRBD1. The CDR3 contains 15 residues. Germline V gene data show CDR1 as SEHNR and CDR2 as FQNEAQ (reference sequence). Trimming at V came to 4 bases and at J to 4 bases, leaving 3 bases not matched to a gene. In DNA form, the CDR3 reads TGTGCCAGCAGCTCACGGGACAGGGGTAATGAAAAACTGTTTTTT. It specifies CASSSRDRGNEKLFF.

This clone has only one observation. The gene calls are TRBV9 and TRBJ2-3; TRBD1 matches at 7 bases. The germline V gene encodes CDR1 SGDLS and CDR2 YYNGEE. J lost 3 bases, V lost 4 bases, and 8 bases had no gene match. CDR3 size: 15 residues. The CDR3 loop is CASSPRQGGTDTQYF. The CDR3 nucleotides are TGTGCCAGCAGCCCGCGACAGGGTGGTACAGATACGCAGTATTTT.

The chain combines TRBV7-3 with TRBJ2-1; D gene ambiguous. This CDR3 has 14 amino acids. Trimming removed 0 bases at V and 9 bases at J, with 12 bases between. Looked up from germline, CDR1 is SGHTA and CDR2 is FQGTGA. In DNA form, the CDR3 reads TGTGCCAGCAGCTTAACTGGGCAAGCAGTTGAGCAGTTCTTC. Amino acid sequence: CASSLTGQAVEQFF.